The 29 T cell receptor beta chains below come from one sample, sequenced in a study of shared clonotypes between healthy human individuals. Sequencing was performed with immunoSEQ multiplex PCR; in TCRdb, only in-frame clones are kept and a portion is missing. Here the sample spans millions of clones, roughly 94% being singletons. Source material: naive CD4+ T cells sorted from blood. Indicated subset: CD45RA+ positively selected. These receptors all come from a young man in good health.

Here the CDR3 DNA reads TGTGCCAGCAGTCTCCGACAGGGTGGTGCTTTCTTT. It codes for CASSLRQGGAFF. This chain uses TRBV28 with TRBJ1-1; TRBD1 agrees at 7 bases. Germline V gene sequence: CDR1 MDHEN, CDR2 SYDVKM. There are 12 residues in the CDR3. Unmatched junction bases numbered 8, after V lost 5 bases and J lost 11 bases.

The chain links TRBV15 to TRBJ1-6; possible D gene TRBD1, 5 bases. The germline V gene encodes CDR1 LNHNV and CDR2 YYDKDF (reference sequence). The CDR3 has 14 residues. V lost 0 bases and J lost 9, with 9 bases in between. CDR3 DNA: TGTGCCACCAGCAGAGATCGGGGGGGTTCACCCCTCCACTTT. Translated, it gives CATSRDRGGSPLHF.

About this clone: This CDR3 is also generated by other DNA sequences in the sample. The chain recombines TRBV5-1 with TRBJ1-6; D may be TRBD1 (6 bases). Per the germline V gene, CDR1 is SGHRS and CDR2 is YFSETQ. The CDR3 runs 15 residues. V was pared by 0 bases and J by 5 bases, with 9 bases between. The CDR3 coding sequence is TGCGCCAGCAGCTTGGGGACAGCCGATAATTCACCCCTCCACTTT. As protein: CASSLGTADNSPLHF.

The chain is built from TRBV2 and TRBJ2-3, with 9 positions matching TRBD1. The CDR3 totals 15 residues. Germline CDR1 is SNHLY and CDR2 is FYNNEI. Trimming took 5 bases from V and 0 from J; bases not matched to a gene: 3. CDR3 region: CASSRTGVSTDTQYF. In nucleotides, the CDR3 is TGTGCCAGCAGTAGGACAGGGGTTAGCACAGATACGCAGTATTTT.

The V and J genes are TRBV11-2 and TRBJ2-2; no reliable D call. CDR1 and CDR2 (germline): SGHAT, FQNNGV. V was trimmed by 5 bases and J by 0 bases, leaving 13 bases between them. The CDR3 spans 16 residues. This CDR3 is CASSLLRGTNTGELFF. The CDR3 DNA reads as TGTGCCAGCAGCCTCCTGCGCGGAACGAACACCGGGGAGCTGTTTTTT.

Written as DNA, the CDR3 is TGTGCCAGCAGTCCCCTGGGAAGGGGGAGCTCCTATAATTCACCCCTCCACTTT. Amino acids: CASSPLGRGSSYNSPLHF. J is TRBJ1-6 and V is TRBV27, with a weak D call TRBD1 (6 bases). This CDR3 contains 18 residues. Germline lookup yields CDR1 MNHEY and CDR2 SMNVEV (reference sequence). V was shortened by 5 bases and J by 0 bases, with 17 bases between the two germline ends.

With regard to this clone: Within the sample, other DNA sequences also encode this same CDR3. The chain employs TRBV4-1 and TRBJ2-1, with TRBD2 identical over 11 bases. Germline CDR1 MGHRA, CDR2 YSYEKL. CDR3 length: 16 amino acids. Trimming at V came to 1 base and at J to 4 bases, leaving 3 bases not matched to a gene. DNA of the CDR3: TGCGCCAGCAGCCAAGGAACTAGCGGGGGTTACAATGAGCAGTTCTTC. Protein product: CASSQGTSGGYNEQFF.

Points on this clone: This sample includes further DNA sequences coding for the same CDR3. This chain joins TRBV4-3 and TRBJ1-5; unclear D gene. The CDR3 has 13 amino acids. Trimming took 0 bases from V and 4 from J, leaving 4 bases between them. Germline CDR1 and CDR2: LGHNA and YSLEER. The CDR3 protein is CASSQDGNQPQHF. The DNA of the CDR3 is TGCGCCAGCAGCCAAGACGGTAATCAGCCCCAGCATTTT.

The chain employs TRBV18 and TRBJ2-5; 7 bases agree with TRBD1. V shed 6 bases, J shed 5 bases, and the junction held 12 bases outside the gene matches. This CDR3 region has 15 residues. Germline-derived CDR1 and CDR2 are KGHSH and LQKENI. Written as DNA, the CDR3 is TGTGCCAGCTCGCCCACCGGGCTACAGGGGGAGACCCAGTACTTC. Its translation: CASSPTGLQGETQYF.

The rearrangement uses TRBV2 and TRBJ1-2, with D possibly TRBD1 on 5 matching bases. Trimming took 6 bases from V and 0 from J, leaving 14 bases between them. CDR3 size: 15 residues. The V gene's germline CDR1 is SNHLY and CDR2 FYNNEI. The CDR3 bases are TGTGCCAGCAGGGGGGACCACCTGACTAACTATGGCTACACCTTC. Amino acid sequence: CASRGDHLTNYGYTF.

The chain carries TRBV5-4 and TRBJ2-3; tentatively, D is TRBD2 (5 bases). This CDR3 contains 13 residues. Per the germline V gene, CDR1 is SGHNT and CDR2 is YYREEE (reference sequence). V was trimmed by 4 bases and J by 4 bases, leaving 10 bases between them. CDR3 amino acids: CASSPGFADTQYF. CDR3 sequence (DNA): TGTGCCAGCAGCCCGGGGTTCGCAGATACGCAGTATTTT.

The chain has TRBV29-1 and TRBJ2-5, with 7 nucleotides matching TRBD2. The CDR3 consists of 13 residues. Trimming removed 5 bases from V and 11 bases from J; junction bases left unmatched: 14. CDR1 and CDR2 (germline): SQVTM, ANQGSEA. CDR3 sequence (DNA): TGCAGCGTTAGGGAGGGTCAAGGAGGGGAGCAGTACTTC. Its translation is CSVREGQGGEQYF.

This clone came up once. The chain has TRBV5-4 and TRBJ2-1; D is unresolved. This CDR3 contains 14 residues. The germline V gene has CDR1 SGHNT and CDR2 YYREEE (reference sequence). With 0 bases removed from V and 8 bases from J, the gap between germline ends came to 12 bases. CDR3 protein: CASSLAGPGHEQFF. CDR3 coding DNA: TGTGCCAGCAGCTTGGCCGGGCCAGGCCATGAGCAGTTCTTC.

The chain joins TRBV2 to TRBJ2-7; D tentatively fits TRBD1 or TRBD2 (5 bases each). With 8 bases removed from V and 3 bases from J, the gap between germline ends came to 17 bases. Germline assignment: CDR1 SNHLY and CDR2 FYNNEI. The CDR3 runs 14 residues. The CDR3 protein is CASPRAGKNYEQYF. The CDR3 DNA follows: TGTGCCAGCCCGAGGGCAGGGAAGAACTACGAGCAGTACTTC.

The chain links TRBV7-9 to TRBJ2-7, with 7 positions matching TRBD1. The CDR3 covers 15 residues. CDR1 and CDR2 from the germline V gene are SEHNR and FQNEAQ (reference sequence). J lost 4 bases, V lost 1 base, and 7 bases had no gene match. CDR3 DNA: TGTGCCAGCAGCTTAGAAGGGGGCAGTGGGTACGAGCAGTACTTC. Its translation is CASSLEGGSGYEQYF.

The DNA for the CDR3 is TGTGCCAGCAGTTCAGGGCAAAACACCATATATTTT. It specifies CASSSGQNTIYF. The V gene is TRBV27, the J gene TRBJ1-3; tentatively, D is TRBD1 (5 bases). The V and J ends lost 4 bases and 6 bases respectively, with 7 bases between them. The germline V gene has CDR1 MNHEY and CDR2 SMNVEV (reference sequence). The CDR3 totals 12 residues.

The V call is TRBV10-3, the J call TRBJ2-2, with unresolved D. The CDR3 contains 13 residues. CDR1 is ENHRY, CDR2 SYGVKD, per germline. The V end was cut by 8 bases, the J end by 4 bases, with 11 bases between. The CDR3: CAIYRKPTGELFF. CDR3 bases: TGTGCCATCTACAGAAAACCCACCGGGGAGCTGTTTTTT.

V gene TRBV7-2 combines with J gene TRBJ1-1; 7 nucleotides align to TRBD1. Germline V lookup: CDR1 SGHTA, CDR2 FQGNSA. This CDR3 region has 11 residues. V lost 5 bases, J lost 7 bases, and 1 base stayed unmatched. CDR3 sequence: CASSRTGEAFF. In nucleotides, the CDR3 is TGTGCCAGCAGCCGGACAGGTGAAGCTTTCTTT.

V and J are TRBV2 and TRBJ2-5; D is unresolved. This CDR3 is 14 amino acids long. Germline CDR1 SNHLY, CDR2 FYNNEI. V lost 7 bases and J lost 4, with 16 bases in between. CDR3 DNA sequence: TGTGCCAGCACCCGAGTCCGGATTTTAGAGACCCAGTACTTC. Translating it yields CASTRVRILETQYF.

To note about this clone: This specimen includes other DNA sequences encoding the same CDR3. CDR3 in DNA: TGTGCCAGCAGCTTGGGCGAAAACACTGAAGCTTTCTTT. It specifies CASSLGENTEAFF. This chain links TRBV5-4 with TRBJ1-1; D not certain. CDR3 length: 13 residues. The germline V and J ends were trimmed by 0 bases and 2 bases, with 5 bases remaining between them. Germline-derived CDR1 and CDR2 are SGHNT and YYREEE (reference sequence).

Worth noting for this clone: Possible read error: a much larger clone is one base away. Other nucleotide sequences from this sample produce the same CDR3. The chain couples TRBV4-3 to TRBJ2-1; D not resolved. This CDR3 has 13 amino acids. Germline assignment: CDR1 LGHNA and CDR2 YSLEER. V was clipped by 0 bases and J by 4 bases, with 4 bases between them. The CDR3 DNA reads as TGCGCCAGCAGCCAAGAACTATACAATGAGCAGTTCTTC. It codes for CASSQELYNEQFF.

The chain links TRBV6-5 to TRBJ2-5; D possibly uses TRBD1 or TRBD2 (5 bases each). The germline V gene has CDR1 MNHEY and CDR2 SVGAGI. V was clipped by 8 bases and J by 0 bases, with 10 bases between them. CDR3 length: 13 residues. The CDR3 coding sequence is TGTGCCAGCGGGACGTGGAACCAAGAGACCCAGTACTTC. The encoded protein is CASGTWNQETQYF.

In this sample, this clone turned up once. The rearrangement uses TRBV7-2 and TRBJ2-4; 13 bases agree with TRBD2. The CDR3 extends over 17 amino acids. CDR1 and CDR2 (germline): SGHTA, FQGNSA. Unmatched junction bases numbered 4, after V lost 1 base and J lost 4 bases. In nucleotides, the CDR3 is TGTGCCAGCAGCTTAGGGGGACTAGCGGGGAGAAAAAACATTCAGTACTTC. This codes for CASSLGGLAGRKNIQYF.

This clone was recorded only once. For the CDR3, the DNA is TGTGCCAGCAGCCCCCGGGACAGGGGAAGCAATCAGCCCCAGCATTTT. The encoded protein is CASSPRDRGSNQPQHF. The V gene is TRBV5-8, the J gene TRBJ1-5, with 10 positions matching TRBD1. CDR1 is SGHTS, CDR2 YDEGEE, per germline. This CDR3 is built from 16 residues. V lost 4 bases to trimming and J lost 1 base; unmatched junction nucleotides: 5.

The chain carries TRBV7-2 and TRBJ2-7; perhaps TRBD2 as D (5 bases). CDR1 and CDR2 from the germline V gene are SGHTA and FQGNSA. The ends were cut back, 1 base at V and 9 bases at J, with 13 bases in the middle. The CDR3 runs to 13 residues. CDR3 amino acids: CASSLGEREGQYF. The CDR3 DNA reads TGTGCCAGCAGCTTAGGAGAGAGGGAAGGGCAGTACTTC. The full variable domain, completed using reference TRBV7-2 and TRBJ2-7, is GAGVSQSPSNKVTEKGKDVELRCDPISGHTALYWYRQSLGQGLEFLIYFQGNSAPDKSGLPSDRFSAERTGGSVSTLTIQRTQQEDSAVYLCASSLGEREGQYFGPGTRLTVT.

The rearrangement joins TRBV28 to TRBJ2-5; D unresolved. This CDR3 has 14 amino acids. The germline gives CDR1 MDHEN, CDR2 SYDVKM. V lost 5 bases, J lost 4 bases, and 14 bases lay in between. The CDR3 nucleotides read TGTGCCAGCAGTCCCCCACAAGGACGAGAGACCCAGTACTTC. Amino acid sequence: CASSPPQGRETQYF. The full variable domain, completed using reference TRBV28 and TRBJ2-5, is DVKVTQSSRYLVKRTGEKVFLECVQDMDHENMFWYRQDPGLGLRLIYFSYDVKMKEKGDIPEGYSVSREKKERFSLILESASTNQTSMYLCASSPPQGRETQYFGPGTRLLVL.

V usage is TRBV5-1 and J usage is TRBJ2-3; a possible D gene is TRBD2 (5 bases). Trimming took 10 bases from V and 4 from J, leaving 16 bases between them. Per the germline V gene, CDR1 is SGHRS and CDR2 is YFSETQ. The CDR3 totals 13 residues. CDR3 amino acids: CAGRDPGSDTQYF. The CDR3, as DNA: TGCGCCGGCCGGGATCCCGGGTCAGATACGCAGTATTTT.

This clone appeared once. The chain joins TRBV30 to TRBJ1-2; tentatively, D is TRBD1 (5 bases). Germline V gene lookup returns CDR1 GTSNPN and CDR2 SVGIG (reference sequence). The CDR3 loop spans 15 amino acids. V dropped 1 base and J dropped 4 bases, with 16 bases sitting between them. CDR3 protein: CAWSAPLRGFYGYTF. CDR3 sequence (DNA): TGTGCCTGGAGTGCCCCCCTCCGGGGCTTCTATGGCTACACCTTC.

V usage is TRBV30 and J usage is TRBJ1-1, with TRBD1 identical over 7 bases. Trimming removed 5 bases from V and 4 bases from J; junction bases left unmatched: 7. Germline V gene data show CDR1 as GTSNPN and CDR2 as SVGIG (reference sequence). This CDR3 comprises 13 residues. The CDR3 sequence: CAWGDSLSTEAFF. The CDR3 DNA reads TGTGCCTGGGGGGACAGTCTGAGCACTGAAGCTTTCTTT.